The 21 T cell receptor beta chains presented below share a single source sample, sequenced in a study of blood T cell repertoires in COVID-19. Libraries were prepared by immunoSEQ multiplex PCR; TCRdb keeps only in-frame clonotypes and omits some of them. The repertoire holds 490,000 or so clones, with roughly nine tenths as singletons. Material: PBMCs or T cells enriched from blood (not recorded which). Receptors were obtained from a woman aged 55-75 years who had recovered from COVID-19.

This chain joins TRBV7-8 and TRBJ2-7, with TRBD2 matching over 10 bases. This CDR3 contains 16 residues. V trimming: 0 bases; J trimming: 10 bases; junction bases outside the gene matches: 12. Germline V CDR1 and CDR2: SGHVS, FQNEAQ. The CDR3 bases are TGTGCCAGCAGCTTAGCGTTGATAGCGGGGGGTAGTATTCAGTACGTC. Amino acid sequence: CASSLALIAGGSIQYV.

This clone has just one count. The chain carries TRBV6-1 and TRBJ1-2, with D unresolved. The CDR3 is 13 amino acids. Germline V gene lookup returns CDR1 MNHNS and CDR2 SASEGT. V lost 2 bases to trimming and J lost 4 bases, with 8 bases between them. CDR3 loop: CASSETGVYGYTF. DNA of the CDR3: TGTGCCAGCAGTGAAACGGGAGTCTATGGCTACACCTTC.

The chain combines TRBV29-1 with TRBJ1-2, with TRBD1 identical over 8 bases. Germline lookup yields CDR1 SQVTM and CDR2 ANQGSEA. V dropped 7 bases and J dropped 0; count of bases not matched to a gene: 13. The CDR3 has 16 residues. Written as DNA, the CDR3 is TGCAGCGGGGTCTATGGACAGGGCCCCCCTAACTATGGCTACACCTTC. As protein: CSGVYGQGPPNYGYTF.

This chain links TRBV7-9 with TRBJ2-2, with a possible D match to TRBD1 (6 bases). The V and J ends lost 6 bases and 3 bases respectively, with 8 bases between them. The CDR3 extends over 13 amino acids. Germline V lookup: CDR1 SEHNR, CDR2 FQNEAQ (reference sequence). CDR3 residues: CASRRTDTGELFF. DNA of the CDR3: TGTGCCAGCAGAAGGACAGACACCGGGGAGCTGTTTTTT.

The rearrangement joins TRBV5-6 to TRBJ2-7; D perhaps matches TRBD1 (6 bases). The germline V gene has CDR1 SGHDT and CDR2 YYEEEE. The CDR3 totals 16 residues. V was pared by 4 bases and J by 3 bases, with 20 bases between. The DNA for the CDR3 is TGTGCCAGCAGCCCCAACAGGGACGGTTTTGACTACGAGCAGTACGTC. Amino acid sequence: CASSPNRDGFDYEQYV.

The rearrangement links TRBV7-6 to TRBJ1-1; D is undetermined. CDR3 length equals 14 residues. CDR1 is SGHVS and CDR2 is FNYEAQ in the germline V gene. Trimming removed 0 bases at V and 1 base at J, with 6 bases between. CDR3 sequence: CASSLAWQNTEAFF. CDR3 coding DNA: TGTGCCAGCAGCTTAGCCTGGCAGAACACTGAAGCTTTCTTT.

V and J are TRBV5-1 and TRBJ2-3; D may be TRBD1 (5 bases). CDR1 and CDR2 from the germline V gene are SGHRS and YFSETQ. With 0 bases removed from V and 10 bases from J, the gap between germline ends came to 18 bases. The CDR3 is 15 residues long. Here the CDR3 reads CASSLGVDIGAPQYF. CDR3 nucleotide sequence: TGCGCCAGCAGCTTGGGAGTAGATATAGGGGCTCCGCAGTATTTT.

The chain links TRBV29-1 to TRBJ1-1; possibly TRBD1 for D (5 bases). The CDR3 has 14 amino acids. Deletions cut 4 bases from V and 4 bases from J, with 16 bases between. The germline V gene has CDR1 SQVTM and CDR2 ANQGSEA. CDR3 bases: TGCAGCGTTGTCGGGGGAGGATACGGCACTGAAGCTTTCTTT. This translates into CSVVGGGYGTEAFF.

This clone was picked up a small number of times. This chain links TRBV2 with TRBJ1-2; 8 bases are shared with TRBD1. This CDR3 comprises 14 residues. The germline V gene encodes CDR1 SNHLY and CDR2 FYNNEI. J lost 7 bases, V lost 4 bases, and 8 bases had no gene match. CDR3 amino acids: CASSGAGGSGGYTF. The CDR3 bases are TGTGCCAGCAGTGGGGCAGGGGGCAGCGGTGGCTACACCTTC.

This clone appeared once. This chain links TRBV6-7 with TRBJ1-5; D gene ambiguous. Being an ORF, TRBV6-7 has a function that is uncertain. V gave up 3 bases and J gave up 0 bases, with 9 bases separating them. CDR3 size: 15 residues. The chain's CDR3 is CASSYTGSSNQPQHF. In nucleotides, the CDR3 is TGTGCCAGCAGTTATACGGGGTCTAGCAATCAGCCCCAGCATTTT.

The CDR3 DNA follows: TGTGCCAGCAGTTACCCGGACAGGGTCACAGGTAAGTACAATGAGCAGTTCTTC. Translating gives CASSYPDRVTGKYNEQFF. This rearrangement joins TRBV6-2 or TRBV6-3 to TRBJ2-1, with 8 bases identical to TRBD1. The CDR3 is 18 amino acids. Germline loops: CDR1 MNHEY, CDR2 SVGEGT. Trimming removed 2 bases from V and 4 bases from J; junction bases left unmatched: 13.

The chain employs TRBV7-2 and TRBJ2-1; TRBD2 aligns across 14 bases. Germline loops: CDR1 SGHTA, CDR2 FQGNSA. V shed 5 bases and J 11 bases; nucleotides not matched to a gene: 11. CDR3 length: 16 residues. The CDR3 DNA reads TGTGCCAGCAGCCCGCGGACTAGCGGGGGGTATTCTAAGCAGTTCTTC. Amino acids: CASSPRTSGGYSKQFF.

The chain couples TRBV28 to TRBJ1-3; unclear D gene. The CDR3 has 14 residues. CDR1 and CDR2 from the germline V gene are MDHEN and SYDVKM. Trimming shortened V by 4 bases and J by 0 bases, and 7 bases separated the two germline ends. The CDR3 protein is CASSSLISGNTIYF. The CDR3 nucleotides read TGTGCCAGCAGTTCACTGATCTCTGGAAACACCATATATTTT.

The chain is built from TRBV2 and TRBJ1-1, with 8 nucleotides matching TRBD1. CDR3 length: 16 amino acids. J lost 1 base, V lost 1 base, and 5 bases had no gene match. From germline, CDR1 is SNHLY and CDR2 FYNNEI. The chain's CDR3 is CASSEGAGGTNTEAFF. DNA of the CDR3: TGTGCCAGCAGTGAAGGAGCAGGGGGCACGAACACTGAAGCTTTCTTT. Based on the CDR3 plus reference TRBV2 and TRBJ1-1, the full variable domain is EPEVTQTPSHQVTQMGQEVILRCVPISNHLYFYWYRQILGQKVEFLVSFYNNEISEKSEIFDDQFSVERPDGSNFTLKIRSTKLEDSAMYFCASSEGAGGTNTEAFFGQGTRLTVV.

The chain joins TRBV10-3 to TRBJ1-4; D is perhaps TRBD1 (5 bases). Trimming stripped 2 bases from V and 7 bases from J, with 14 bases between. The CDR3 totals 15 residues. The V gene's germline CDR1 is ENHRY and CDR2 SYGVKD. The DNA of the CDR3 is TGTGCCATCAGTGAGGATTTAGGGGTGGGTGAAAAACTGTTTTTT. As protein: CAISEDLGVGEKLFF.

The chain employs TRBV6-5 and TRBJ1-6, with D unresolved. The CDR3 covers 16 residues. CDR1 and CDR2 from the germline V gene are MNHEY and SVGAGI. V gave up 0 bases and J gave up 6 bases, with 12 bases separating them. The CDR3 DNA reads TGTGCCAGCAGTTACTCCAAGAACAGTGTTAATTCACCCCTCCACTTT. The encoded protein is CASSYSKNSVNSPLHF.

This chain uses TRBV28 with TRBJ2-7; D is perhaps TRBD2 (5 bases). CDR1 and CDR2 (germline): MDHEN, SYDVKM. This CDR3 is 15 amino acids long. The germline V and J ends were trimmed by 6 bases and 0 bases, with 15 bases remaining between them. The CDR3 nucleotides read TGTGCCAGCAGCGCTAGCTACCCGAGCTCCTACGAGCAGTACGTC. Translating it yields CASSASYPSSYEQYV.

This sequence joins TRBV4-1 and TRBJ1-4; 8 bases are shared with TRBD1. The V segment lost 2 bases and the J segment 6 bases; nucleotides outside the gene matches: 8. The CDR3 is 16 residues long. Germline loops: CDR1 MGHRA, CDR2 YSYEKL. CDR3 protein: CASSQPFQGADEKLFF. The CDR3 DNA reads TGCGCCAGCAGCCAACCGTTTCAGGGGGCAGATGAAAAACTGTTTTTT.

V gene TRBV5-1 combines with J gene TRBJ2-7; 11 nucleotides match TRBD1. J lost 1 base, V lost 3 bases, and 6 bases had no gene match. From germline, CDR1 is SGHRS and CDR2 YFSETQ. The CDR3 sequence is 16 residues long. In nucleotides, the CDR3 is TGCGCCAGCAGCTCAGGTAGGGACAGGGGGTCCTACGAGCAGTACTTC. Amino acids: CASSSGRDRGSYEQYF.

The V call is TRBV5-1, the J call TRBJ1-1; 8 positions match TRBD1. The CDR3 is made up of 13 amino acids. Losses at the gene ends were 0 bases for V and 7 bases for J; bases not matched to a gene: 2. CDR1 and CDR2 (germline): SGHRS, YFSETQ. Here the CDR3 DNA reads TGCGCCAGCAGCTTGGACGGACAGGGTGAAGCTTTCTTT. Protein: CASSLDGQGEAFF.

The rearrangement joins TRBV7-9 to TRBJ2-7; the match to TRBD1 covers 8 bases. The CDR3 loop spans 14 amino acids. V shed 6 bases, J shed 3 bases, and the junction held 7 bases outside the gene matches. Germline CDR1 SEHNR, CDR2 FQNEAQ (reference sequence). CDR3 amino acids: CASRRQGSRYEQYV. The DNA of the CDR3 is TGTGCCAGCAGACGACAGGGGAGCCGCTACGAGCAGTACGTC.